The 10 T cell receptor beta chains below come from one sample, sequenced in a study of cytomegalovirus exposure and HLA in healthy donors. PCR primers comprised 60 Vbeta and 13 Jbeta primers. Assay: immunoSEQ multiplex PCR; the TCRdb copy retains only in-frame clones and omits some. The table lists some 150,000 clones, roughly 80% of them singletons. The sample taken for sequencing was PBMCs. The receptor set was obtained from a woman aged 45 to 65 in good health and CMV-seropositive.

The chain uses TRBV2 and TRBJ1-4, with a weak D call TRBD1 (6 bases). CDR1 is SNHLY and CDR2 is FYNNEI in the germline V gene. The germline V and J ends were trimmed by 10 bases and 8 bases, with 17 bases remaining between them. This CDR3 region has 13 residues. For the CDR3, the DNA is TGTGCCATCACCGGGACATCCCTCGAAAAACTGTTTTTT. Translated, it gives CAITGTSLEKLFF.

The CDR3 sequence: CASSLSSGADTQYF. The CDR3 DNA sequence: TGTGCCAGCAGCTTATCCTCAGGGGCAGATACGCAGTATTTT. The chain couples TRBV7-2 to TRBJ2-3; a possible D gene is TRBD1 (6 bases). The CDR3 runs 14 residues. V lost 2 bases and J lost 4, with 10 bases in between. Per the germline V gene, CDR1 is SGHTA and CDR2 is FQGNSA.

The genes are TRBV4-2 and TRBJ1-3; D is ambiguous. V was trimmed by 1 base and J by 0 bases, leaving 10 bases between them. CDR1 LGHNA and CDR2 YNFKEQ come from the germline V gene. The CDR3 spans 16 residues. DNA for the CDR3: TGTGCCAGCAGCCAAGGGTCGGTAAGCTCTGGAAACACCATATATTTT. Protein sequence: CASSQGSVSSGNTIYF.

CDR3 sequence (DNA): TGTGCCAGCAGCCCGGGACAGGCGAACACTGAAGCTTTCTTT. The encoded protein is CASSPGQANTEAFF. The J gene is TRBJ1-1, the V gene TRBV7-3; 8 bases are a match to TRBD1. The CDR3 is 14 amino acids. Germline loops: CDR1 SGHTA, CDR2 FQGTGA. J gave up 1 base and V 5 bases, and 3 bases lay outside the gene matches.

The chain is built from TRBV9 and TRBJ2-7; 7 positions match TRBD2. The V gene end was trimmed by 2 bases and the J gene end by 2 bases; junction bases not matched to a gene: 4. This CDR3 has 14 amino acids. Germline values: CDR1 SGDLS, CDR2 YYNGEE. CDR3 in amino acids: CASSVNAGAYEQYF. The CDR3, as DNA: TGTGCCAGCAGCGTTAATGCGGGGGCCTACGAGCAGTACTTC.

This clone was counted a single time. The V and J genes are TRBV6-1 and TRBJ2-3; D might be TRBD2 (6 bases). This CDR3 is 15 amino acids long. CDR1 is MNHNS and CDR2 is SASEGT in the germline V gene. V was pared by 10 bases and J by 3 bases, with 20 bases between. The CDR3 loop is CATGGLQGRTDTQYF. CDR3 coding DNA: TGTGCCACCGGAGGGTTGCAGGGCAGGACAGATACGCAGTATTTT.

V gene TRBV5-1 combines with J gene TRBJ2-5, with 8 bases that match TRBD1. Trimming at V came to 5 bases and at J to 2 bases, leaving 8 bases not matched to a gene. This CDR3 region has 15 residues. Germline V gives CDR1 SGHRS, CDR2 YFSETQ. The DNA of the CDR3 is TGCGCCAGCAGGTTGACAGGGGCCATTCAAGAGACCCAGTACTTC. Protein sequence: CASRLTGAIQETQYF.

The chain combines TRBV5-1 with TRBJ2-3, with 12 bases that match TRBD2. CDR3 length equals 18 residues. Germline values: CDR1 SGHRS, CDR2 YFSETQ. J gave up 5 bases and V 3 bases, and 13 bases lay outside the gene matches. CDR3 nucleotides: TGCGCCAGCAGCTATCGACTAGCGGGGGCCCTGTTTGGAGATACGCAGTATTTT. Its protein product is CASSYRLAGALFGDTQYF.

This chain uses TRBV6-1 with TRBJ1-2; no clear D gene. The V gene lost 2 bases and the J gene lost 2 bases, with 6 bases spanning the gap. The CDR3 has 13 amino acids. The germline V gene has CDR1 MNHNS and CDR2 SASEGT. DNA of the CDR3: TGTGCCAGCAGTGAAAACATCAACTATGGCTACACCTTC. The encoded protein is CASSENINYGYTF.

This clone was seen once. The chain carries TRBV19 and TRBJ1-2; D uncertain. CDR1 and CDR2 (germline): LNHDA, SQIVND (reference sequence). CDR3 length equals 13 residues. V was trimmed by 10 bases and J by 3 bases, leaving 15 bases between them. The CDR3 spells CATTHDEDYGYTF. The CDR3 nucleotides are TGTGCCACTACGCACGACGAGGACTATGGCTACACCTTC.